A selection of T cell receptor beta chains follows, all from one sample in a study of T cell repertoires in cytomegalovirus infection. MiXCR, applied by TCRdb to the reads, yields one record per CDR3 protein. Among about 180,000 distinct CDR3 sequences listed, 15% to 20% were seen once. Sequencing was performed on CD8+ T cells from PBMCs. The receptors were gathered from a human donor in good health (CMV status not recorded). Some clones in this sample may be carry-over from other donors' samples. Both conserved end residues are part of each CDR3. D genes are given only for firm matches. Clone size is shown for a subset of rows, as once, few, many or a class of expanded clone.

cdr3_nt cdr3_aa clone_size v_call d_call j_call
TGTGCCAGCAGTTTCGGACGTGGACCGCCCCAGCATTTT CASSFGRGPPQHF few TRBV12-3/TRBV12-4 . TRBJ1-5
TGCAGTGCTAGAGGTGCGGGGGAGACTGGGGCCAACGTCCTGACTTTC CSARGAGETGANVLTF . TRBV20-1 TRBD2 TRBJ2-6
TGTGCCAGCAGTCCCCGGACAGAGACGAACACTGAAGCTTTCTTT CASSPRTETNTEAFF few TRBV6-2/TRBV6-3 . TRBJ1-1
TGTGCCAGCAGTTACCCCAGCAATGAGCAGTTCTTC CASSYPSNEQFF . TRBV6-2/TRBV6-3 . TRBJ2-1
TGCAGCGTTGAAGTCGGGCAGAGGCATGGCTACACCTTC CSVEVGQRHGYTF few TRBV29-1 . TRBJ1-2
TGTGCCAGCAGCTTAGTCTCCTACGAGCAGTACTTC CASSLVSYEQYF medium-sized TRBV7-9 . TRBJ2-7
TGTGCCAGCAGCTTAGCAGATAACACTGAAGCTTTCTTT CASSLADNTEAFF few TRBV7-6 . TRBJ1-1
TGTGCCAGCAGTTTTAGGGGAAATTCACCCCTCCACTTT CASSFRGNSPLHF few TRBV28 . TRBJ1-6
TGTGCCAGCAGCCCCGAGGGTGTGTACTCTGGGGCCAACGTCCTGACTTTC CASSPEGVYSGANVLTF few TRBV7-9 . TRBJ2-6
TGTGCCAGCTTAGCCGGGACAGGGGGCGATAGCAATCAGCCCCAGCATTTT CASLAGTGGDSNQPQHF few TRBV7-8 TRBD1 TRBJ1-5